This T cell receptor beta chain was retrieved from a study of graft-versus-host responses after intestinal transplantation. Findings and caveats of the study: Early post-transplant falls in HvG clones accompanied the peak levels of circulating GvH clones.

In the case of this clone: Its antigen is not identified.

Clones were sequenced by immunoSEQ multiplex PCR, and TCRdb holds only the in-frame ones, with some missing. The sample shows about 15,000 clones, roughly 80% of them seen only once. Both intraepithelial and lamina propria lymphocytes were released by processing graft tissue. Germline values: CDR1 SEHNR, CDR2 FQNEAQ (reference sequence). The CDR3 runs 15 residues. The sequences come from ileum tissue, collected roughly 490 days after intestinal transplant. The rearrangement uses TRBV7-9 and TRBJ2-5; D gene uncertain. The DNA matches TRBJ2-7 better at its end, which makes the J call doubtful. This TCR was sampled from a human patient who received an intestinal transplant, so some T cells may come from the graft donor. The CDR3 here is CASSARAAISYEQYF. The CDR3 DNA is TGTGCCAGCAGCGCCCGGGCAGCGATATCCTACGAGCAGTACTTC.